There are a few counts of the clone carrying this T cell receptor beta chain. What it recognizes is unknown. The CDR3 contains 11 residues. Looked up from germline, CDR1 is SNHLY and CDR2 is FYNNEI. The ends lost 7 bases at V and 5 bases at J; junction bases unmatched: 0. From the 5' RACE reads, TCRdb called clonotypes with MiXCR, one entry per CDR3 protein. The sample lists around 99,000 distinct CDR3 sequences; 7.5% to 9% were seen once. This sample stems from a study of CD8 T cells in ankylosing spondylitis. Study-wide findings and caveats: In ankylosing spondylitis blood, a motif of seven or eight highly homologous TCR beta variants appeared characteristic.

Sequenced: blood, either unsorted or a sorted T cell fraction (not recorded which). The sequence was collected from a male donor with ankylosing spondylitis or in good health (not recorded which). V and J are TRBV2 and TRBJ2-3; 7 bases match TRBD2. The CDR3 DNA sequence: TGTGCCAGCATAGCGGGAGATACGCAGTATTTT. Encoded protein: CASIAGDTQYF.